The 18 T cell receptor beta chains in this list originate from one sample, sequenced in a study of T-cell reconstitution after alpha-beta-depleted transplantation in children. Unique molecular identifiers featured in how the TCRbeta library was prepared. TCRdb passed the PCR reads through MiXCR, listing each CDR3 protein once. This table holds 450,000 to 550,000 distinct CDR3 sequences, about an eighth found once. The sequencing here drew on PBMCs, mostly from graft donor cells, taken 180 days after TCRalphabeta/CD19-depleted stem cell transplant. These receptor sequences come from a female patient aged 2-9 years who had a stem cell transplant for aplastic anemia, so the T cells may come from the graft donor.

V is TRBV10-3 and J is TRBJ2-1; 13 bases fit TRBD2. This CDR3 spans 15 amino acids. The J segment lost 6 bases and the V segment lost 4 bases, leaving 3 bases of the junction unmatched. Germline CDR1 is ENHRY and CDR2 is SYGVKD. The CDR3 DNA follows: TGTGCCATCAGTGGGACTAGCGGGAGTCTCAATGAGCAGTTCTTC. Protein sequence: CAISGTSGSLNEQFF.

This clonotype turned up a few times. The rearrangement joins TRBV6-1 to TRBJ2-7, with D uncertain. This CDR3 has 13 amino acids. With 0 bases removed from V and 3 bases from J, the gap between germline ends came to 6 bases. Germline assignment: CDR1 MNHNS and CDR2 SASEGT. The CDR3 region is CASSEALFYEQYV. Here the CDR3 DNA reads TGTGCCAGCAGTGAAGCGCTTTTCTACGAGCAGTACGTC.

This clonotype was detected only a few times. J is TRBJ1-1 and V is TRBV12-3 or TRBV12-4; perhaps TRBD1 as D (5 bases). V was trimmed by 6 bases and J by 6 bases, leaving 17 bases between them. This CDR3 is built from 14 residues. CDR3 DNA sequence: TGTGCCAGCAGCATACGACAGTCCTGGGCTGAAGCTTTCTTT. Protein product: CASSIRQSWAEAFF.

This CDR3 reads CASSLGRVSPTGELFF. DNA of the CDR3: TGTGCCAGCAGCTTGGGTAGGGTGTCCCCCACCGGGGAGCTGTTTTTT. This sequence joins TRBV5-4 and TRBJ2-2; D unclear. Germline V gives CDR1 SGHNT, CDR2 YYREEE (reference sequence). This CDR3 is 16 amino acids long. V dropped 0 bases and J dropped 4 bases, with 13 bases sitting between them.

The table lists this clonotype with a count of one. This chain links TRBV5-1 with TRBJ2-7; either TRBD1 or TRBD2 may fit D (6 bases each). Per the germline V gene, CDR1 is SGHRS and CDR2 is YFSETQ. The CDR3 runs 12 residues. V lost 4 bases and J lost 5, with 10 bases in between. The CDR3 sequence is CASSRRGDEQYF. The CDR3 DNA follows: TGCGCCAGCAGCCGGAGGGGGGACGAGCAGTACTTC.

The rearrangement joins TRBV6-2 or TRBV6-3 to TRBJ1-3; 9 bases are shared with TRBD1. The junction had 9 bases not matched to a gene; V was cut back by 6 bases and J by 0 bases. The CDR3 has 17 amino acids. Germline lookup yields CDR1 MNHEY and CDR2 SVGEGT. CDR3 loop: CASRQGAAWISGNTIYF. DNA of the CDR3: TGTGCCAGCAGACAGGGGGCCGCATGGATCTCTGGAAACACCATATATTTT.

This chain connects TRBV19 to TRBJ2-1, with 10 bases matching TRBD1. The germline V gene has CDR1 LNHDA and CDR2 SQIVND (reference sequence). The trim removed 7 bases at V and 5 bases at J, leaving 11 bases unmatched. This CDR3 is 16 amino acids long. The CDR3: CASTITRTGGHNEQFF. The CDR3 DNA follows: TGTGCCAGTACCATAACTAGGACAGGGGGTCACAATGAGCAGTTCTTC.

This rearrangement joins TRBV14 to TRBJ2-2; D ambiguous. V was cut by 4 bases and J by 4 bases, with 13 bases left in between. CDR1 SGHDN and CDR2 FVKESK come from the germline V gene. The CDR3 contains 15 residues. CDR3: CASSPPQGLTGELFF. The CDR3 region has the DNA TGTGCCAGCAGCCCCCCCCAAGGCCTCACCGGGGAGCTGTTTTTT.

This clonotype was found a few times. The CDR3 here is CASSESGETQYF. The DNA for the CDR3 is TGCGCCAGCAGTGAGTCGGGGGAGACCCAGTACTTC. The rearrangement joins TRBV10-1 to TRBJ2-5; D is unclear. CDR3 length equals 12 residues. Trimming took 0 bases from V and 5 from J, leaving 4 bases between them. From germline, CDR1 is WNHNN and CDR2 SYGVQD (reference sequence).

This clonotype was seen only once. V and J are TRBV4-3 and TRBJ2-3; no reliable D call. The CDR3 is made up of 16 amino acids. Trimming stripped 2 bases from V and 0 bases from J, with 12 bases between. Germline values: CDR1 LGHNA, CDR2 YSLEER. The CDR3 loop reads CASSQRSVTSTDTQYF. The CDR3 bases are TGCGCCAGCAGCCAAAGATCGGTTACTAGCACAGATACGCAGTATTTT.

V gene TRBV7-2 combines with J gene TRBJ1-1; unclear D gene. Germline-derived CDR1 and CDR2 are SGHTA and FQGNSA. V was pared by 1 base and J by 4 bases, with 10 bases between. The CDR3 is made up of 14 amino acids. As DNA, the CDR3 is TGTGCCAGCAGCTTAGGATCAAGGGTCACTGAAGCTTTCTTT. Translated: CASSLGSRVTEAFF.

V and J are TRBV7-9 and TRBJ1-4, with TRBD1 matching over 9 bases. V dropped 5 bases and J dropped 8; count of bases not matched to a gene: 12. Germline values: CDR1 SEHNR, CDR2 FQNEAQ (reference sequence). The CDR3 runs 16 residues. The CDR3 nucleotides read TGTGCCAGCAGCCCACAGGGGGCGGGAGTGAAGGAAAAACTGTTTTTT. Residues: CASSPQGAGVKEKLFF.

Ten or more counts support this clonotype. This chain uses TRBV28 with TRBJ2-3; 7 bases agree with TRBD2. This CDR3 is 17 amino acids long. Germline lookup yields CDR1 MDHEN and CDR2 SYDVKM. V shed 7 bases and J 3 bases; nucleotides not matched to a gene: 16. CDR3 nucleotides: TGTGCCAGCACCACCGCAACTAGCGCCGTTTTGACAGATACGCAGTATTTT. It translates to CASTTATSAVLTDTQYF.

The V gene is TRBV19, the J gene TRBJ2-7, with D tentatively TRBD1 (7 bases). Per the germline V gene, CDR1 is LNHDA and CDR2 is SQIVND (reference sequence). Trimming took 4 bases from V and 2 from J, leaving 9 bases between them. CDR3 length: 13 amino acids. CDR3 in amino acids: CASSSRGAYEQYF. DNA of the CDR3: TGTGCCAGTAGTAGCAGGGGGGCCTACGAGCAGTACTTC. The entire variable domain, with the rest obtained from reference TRBV19 and TRBJ2-7, is as follows: DGGITQSPKYLFRKEGQNVTLSCEQNLNHDAMYWYRQDPGQGLRLIYYSQIVNDFQKGDIAEGYSVSREKKESFPLTVTSAQKNPTAFYLCASSSRGAYEQYFGPGTRLTVT.

V is TRBV18 and J is TRBJ1-5, with a possible D match to TRBD1 (6 bases). The CDR3 totals 17 residues. Trimming left V 6 bases short and J 4 bases short, with 22 bases between. Germline CDR1 and CDR2: KGHSH and LQKENI. In DNA, the CDR3 is TGTGCCAGCTCTTCCTCCAACGGCAGGGGAGAAAATCAGCCCCAGCATTTT. Encoded protein: CASSSSNGRGENQPQHF.

This clonotype has only a few counts. The rearrangement links TRBV7-9 to TRBJ2-7; TRBD1 matches 7 bases. V shed 3 bases, J shed 1 base, and the junction held 9 bases outside the gene matches. Germline V gene sequence: CDR1 SEHNR, CDR2 FQNEAQ (reference sequence). The CDR3 spans 16 residues. The CDR3 bases are TGTGCCAGCAGCTTCGCTGACAGGGCAAGGTCCTACGAGCAGTACGTC. Its protein product is CASSFADRARSYEQYV.

CDR3 protein: CASSLYDEQFF. The CDR3 coding sequence is TGTGCCAGCAGCTTGTACGATGAGCAGTTCTTC. J is TRBJ2-1 and V is TRBV5-4; D not certain. Germline V CDR1 and CDR2: SGHNT, YYREEE (reference sequence). The CDR3 is 11 residues long. Deletions cut 1 base from V and 8 bases from J, with 4 bases between.

V is TRBV18 and J is TRBJ2-1; D is ambiguous. CDR1 and CDR2 (germline): KGHSH, LQKENI. The CDR3 totals 15 residues. The V gene lost 4 bases and the J gene lost 2 bases, with 12 bases spanning the gap. CDR3 loop: CASSRVRTTYNEQFF. The DNA for the CDR3 is TGTGCCAGCTCACGTGTTAGAACGACCTACAATGAGCAGTTCTTC.